What follows describes a single TCR beta chain. What this receptor recognizes is not known. Within one base of it there is no much larger clone, and no base qualities were kept. Looking up the germline V gene yields CDR1 SQVTM and CDR2 ANQGSEA. The CDR3 starts with the cysteine, ends with the phenylalanine, and has 13 residues. The read is trimmed to its CDR3 DNA, 39 bases read in frame from base 1. At the junction V is shortened by 6 bases and J by 8 bases, with 14 bases in between. The method was the immunoSEQ multiplex PCR assay. This immuneACCESS table, as held by TCRdb, lists in-frame sequences with V and J called but not all clones. Of the missing ones, under half trace to an unresolved V gene in checked studies; the others have no known cause. The sample table records some 42,000 clones; around 90% of these occur just once. The ten largest make up 0.75% to 1% of the sample. The data stem from a study of T cell changes during pregnancy in multiple sclerosis (dated 2019 in TCRdb). About the investigation overall: In women with multiple sclerosis, the researchers looked at how the T cell repertoire shifted as pregnancy progressed.

This TCR came from a female donor with multiple sclerosis, enrolled in a pregnancy study. The input for sequencing was CD4+ T cells from peripheral blood mononuclear cells, taken after pregnancy. The chain is made from TRBV29-1 and TRBJ1-6; the D gene is not confidently resolved. The CDR3 loop reads CSVGSTRHSPLHF. The sequenced DNA is TGCAGCGTGGGCAGCACCCGACATTCACCCCTCCACTTT.